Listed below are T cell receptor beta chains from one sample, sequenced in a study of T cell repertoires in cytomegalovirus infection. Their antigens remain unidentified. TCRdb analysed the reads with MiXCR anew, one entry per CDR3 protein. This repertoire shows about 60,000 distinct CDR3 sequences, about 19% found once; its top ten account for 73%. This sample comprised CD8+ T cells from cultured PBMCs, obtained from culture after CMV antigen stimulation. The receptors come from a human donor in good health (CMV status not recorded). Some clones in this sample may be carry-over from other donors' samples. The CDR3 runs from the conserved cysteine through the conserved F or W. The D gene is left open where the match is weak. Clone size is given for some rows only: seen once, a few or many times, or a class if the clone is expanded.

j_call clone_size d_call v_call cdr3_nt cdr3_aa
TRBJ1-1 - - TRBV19 TGTGCCAGTAGTATACAGTCGAACACTGAAGCTTTCTTT CASSIQSNTEAFF
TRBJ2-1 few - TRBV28 TGTGCCAGCAGTTTAGGACAGTCCAATGAGCAGTTCTTC CASSLGQSNEQFF
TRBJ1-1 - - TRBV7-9 TGTGCCCTTTCGGGGGGCACTGAAGCTTTCTTT CALSGGTEAFF
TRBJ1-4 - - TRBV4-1 TGCGCCAGCAGCCAAGCATTGAGGGAGGATGAAAAACTGTTTTTT CASSQALREDEKLFF
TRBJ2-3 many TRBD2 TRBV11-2 TGTGCCAGCAGCTTAGTCTTTCGCGGGGGGAGCACAGATACGCAGTATTTT CASSLVFRGGSTDTQYF
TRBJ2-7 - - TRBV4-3 TGCGCCAGCAGCCAAATGGGGGGCGAGCAGTACTTC CASSQMGGEQYF
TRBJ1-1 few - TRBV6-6 TGTGCCAGCACTCCCTCAATGGGTGAAGCTTTCTTT CASTPSMGEAFF
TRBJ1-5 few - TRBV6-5 TGTGCCAGCAGTTACGGGGGGACCCCAAATCAGCCCCAGCATTTT CASSYGGTPNQPQHF
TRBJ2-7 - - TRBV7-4 TGTGCCAGCAGCTCTCCCACCGACCCCTCTACCTACGAGCAGTACTTC CASSSPTDPSTYEQYF
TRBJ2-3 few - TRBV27 TGTGCCAGCAGTGCGGACTGGGGGACGCAGTATTTT CASSADWGTQYF
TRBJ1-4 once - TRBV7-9 TGTGCCAGCAGCTTGGTTATGGGAGGCGAAAAACTGTTTTTT CASSLVMGGEKLFF
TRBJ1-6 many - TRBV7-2 TGTGCCAGCAGTGAAAATTGGATAGGTTCACCCCTCCACTTT CASSENWIGSPLHF
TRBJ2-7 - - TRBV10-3 TGTGCCATCAGTGGAGGTCGGCAGGCGAGCTCCTACGAGCAGTACTTC CAISGGRQASSYEQYF
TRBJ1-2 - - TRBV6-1 TGTGCCAGCAGTGAAGGGAGCCTCCCGAGCTATGGCTACACCTTC CASSEGSLPSYGYTF
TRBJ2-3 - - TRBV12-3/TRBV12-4 TGTGCCAGCAGTTCAGGCAGCAGCACAGATACGCAGTATTTT CASSSGSSTDTQYF
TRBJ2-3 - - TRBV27 TGTGCCAGCAGTTCGACTGGCTCGGCCACAGATACGCAGTATTTT CASSSTGSATDTQYF
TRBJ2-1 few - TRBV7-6 TGTGCCAGCAGCTTAGAAGGGGATGAGCAGTTCTTC CASSLEGDEQFF
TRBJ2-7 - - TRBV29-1 TGCAGCGTTGAAACCGGGTTCTCCTACGAGCAGTACTTC CSVETGFSYEQYF
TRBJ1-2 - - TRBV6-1 TGTGCCAGCAATGAAGGGGCAGGGAATGGCTACACCTTC CASNEGAGNGYTF
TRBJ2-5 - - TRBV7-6 TGTGCCAGCAGCTTAGTTCAGAGGACAGTGAAGTGGCAAGAGACCCAGTACTTC CASSLVQRTVKWQETQYF